This T cell receptor beta chain was identified in a study of shared clonotypes between healthy human individuals. Trimming cost V 3 bases and J 2 bases; bases outside gene matches: 7. This CDR3 is built from 18 residues. Germline V gene lookup returns CDR1 LGHNA and CDR2 YNFKEQ. Profiling relied on immunoSEQ multiplex PCR, and the TCRdb table lists in-frame clones only, not all of them. The sample yields about 1.1 million clones, approximately 80% seen once. Specimen: memory CD4+ T cells from PBMCs. Regarding subset: CD45RA-negative fraction. The chain has TRBV4-2 and TRBJ2-1, with 13 bases matching TRBD2. The sequence was collected from a man between 18 and 29 years old in good health. Some clones in this sample may be carry-over from other donors' samples. DNA of the CDR3: TGTGCCAGCAGCCATCGAGGACTAGCGGGGGAGACCTACAATGAGCAGTTCTTC. As protein: CASSHRGLAGETYNEQFF.